Below are 24 T cell receptor beta chains sequenced from a single sample in a study of beta chain features in type 1 diabetes (dated 2018 in TCRdb). Overall study outcomes, separate from this receptor: In all four CD4+ subsets, TCRB CDR3 length was moderately but significantly shorter in type 1 diabetes patients.

No antigens are known for them. The method was the immunoSEQ multiplex PCR assay. The entire isolated RNA was reverse transcribed using the High Capacity cDNA Reverse Transcription Kit, and thus expressed TCRB transcripts were sequenced. Held by TCRdb, this immuneACCESS table contains in-frame sequences only and omits some clones. Under half of the omission traces to an unresolved V gene where checked; the cause of the rest is unknown. Counted in this sample were around 690,000 clones; 9.5% to 15% of them appeared once. More than 0.1% of the sample is taken by the ten largest. The material sequenced was naive CD4+ T cells from blood. This specimen's cell subset or site label, interpreted: true naive CD4+ T cells. Receptors were obtained from a man in his thirties or forties with type 1 diabetes.

This clone was detected a few times. The chain uses TRBV9 and TRBJ2-3; weak D call: TRBD1 (6 bases). CDR3 length equals 13 residues. V lost 3 bases and J lost 6, with 11 bases in between. Per the germline V gene, CDR1 is SGDLS and CDR2 is YYNGEE. The CDR3 loop reads CASSANRDDTQYF. The CDR3 DNA reads TGTGCCAGCAGCGCCAACAGGGATGATACGCAGTATTTT. The whole variable domain, filled in from reference TRBV9 and TRBJ2-3, reads DSGVTQTPKHLITATGQRVTLRCSPRSGDLSVYWYQQSLDQGLQFLIQYYNGEERAKGNILERFSAQQFPDLHSELNLSSLELGDSALYFCASSANRDDTQYFGPGTRLTVL.

This clone was seen a handful of times. Additional DNA sequences in this sample encode the identical CDR3. V and J are TRBV28 and TRBJ1-4; TRBD1 matches at 8 bases. Losses at the gene ends were 6 bases for V and 5 bases for J; bases not matched to a gene: 5. CDR3 size: 14 residues. Germline-derived CDR1 and CDR2 are MDHEN and SYDVKM. CDR3 DNA sequence: TGTGCCAGCAGCTCAGGACAGGGAAATGAAAAACTGTTTTTT. Translating gives CASSSGQGNEKLFF.

This clone was observed a handful of times. The chain couples TRBV30 to TRBJ2-3, with 7 bases aligning to TRBD1. Germline CDR1 is GTSNPN and CDR2 is SVGIG (reference sequence). CDR3 size: 13 residues. The trim removed 6 bases at V and 0 bases at J, leaving 3 bases unmatched. The CDR3 region is CACWTGSTDTQYF. The DNA of the CDR3 is TGTGCCTGTTGGACAGGAAGCACAGATACGCAGTATTTT.

In the case of this clone: A much larger clone sits a single nucleotide away, making a read error possible. The CDR3 loop is CTSSLPGPRRSPLHF. CDR3 sequence (DNA): TGTACCAGCAGCTTGCCCGGTCCTAGGAGATCACCCCTCCACTTT. The genes are TRBV7-9 and TRBJ1-6; D unclear. This CDR3 is 15 amino acids long. CDR1 and CDR2 (germline): SEHNR, FQNEAQ (reference sequence).

The table lists this clone with a few counts. The rearrangement links TRBV7-2 to TRBJ2-7; no firm D call. CDR3 length: 12 amino acids. V lost 3 bases and J 5 bases, leaving 8 bases between the germline ends. In germline, CDR1 is SGHTA, CDR2 FQGNSA. CDR3: CASSFYLDEQYF. The CDR3, as DNA: TGTGCCAGCAGCTTCTATTTGGACGAGCAGTACTTC.

This clone was counted between two and nine times. This chain uses TRBV4-3 with TRBJ2-7, with 11 positions matching TRBD2. Germline V gene data show CDR1 as LGHNA and CDR2 as YSLEER. V dropped 4 bases and J dropped 3; count of bases not matched to a gene: 8. The CDR3 sequence is 16 residues long. CDR3: CASSRQTSGVNYEQYF. DNA of the CDR3: TGCGCCAGCAGCCGCCAGACTAGCGGGGTGAACTACGAGCAGTACTTC.

This clone turned up a few times. V and J are TRBV7-9 and TRBJ1-1; 12 bases are shared with TRBD1. CDR3 length: 12 amino acids. V dropped 5 bases and J dropped 8; count of bases not matched to a gene: 0. CDR1 and CDR2 (germline): SEHNR, FQNEAQ (reference sequence). The CDR3 nucleotides are TGTGCCAGCAGCGGGACAGGGGGCGAAGCTTTCTTT. It codes for CASSGTGGEAFF.

The table lists this clone with a count of one. The chain links TRBV12-5 to TRBJ2-3, with D possibly being TRBD1 or TRBD2 (5 bases each). The V end lost 7 bases, the J end lost 2 bases, and 13 bases lay between the germline ends. The CDR3 consists of 14 residues. The germline V gene encodes CDR1 LGHNT and CDR2 FRNRAP. The CDR3 sequence: CASASGTFTDTQYF. CDR3 nucleotides: TGTGCTAGTGCCTCAGGGACCTTCACAGATACGCAGTATTTT. Full variable domain (missing parts from reference TRBV12-5 and TRBJ2-3): DARVTQTPRHKVTEMGQEVTMRCQPILGHNTVFWYRQTMMQGLELLAYFRNRAPLDDSGMPKDRFSAEMPDATLATLKIQPSEPRDSAVYFCASASGTFTDTQYFGPGTRLTVL.

The J gene is TRBJ1-1, the V gene TRBV10-3; weak D call: TRBD1 (6 bases). V was shortened by 3 bases and J by 1 base, with 15 bases between the two germline ends. The CDR3 is 16 amino acids. Germline V gene lookup returns CDR1 ENHRY and CDR2 SYGVKD. The CDR3 nucleotides read TGTGCCATCAGTGAACAGGGCGGGGGACCGAACACTGAAGCTTTCTTT. The encoded protein is CAISEQGGGPNTEAFF.

The J gene is TRBJ2-7, the V gene TRBV7-2; 8 bases line up with TRBD1. This CDR3 has 14 residues. Germline-derived CDR1 and CDR2 are SGHTA and FQGNSA. J lost 4 bases, V lost 3 bases, and 5 bases had no gene match. CDR3 in DNA: TGTGCCAGCAGCTTGGGGACAGGACGATACGAGCAGTACTTC. It encodes CASSLGTGRYEQYF.

The J gene is TRBJ1-6, the V gene TRBV2, with 7 bases fitting TRBD1. V was pared by 5 bases and J by 7 bases, with 8 bases of the junction left unmatched. CDR1 is SNHLY and CDR2 is FYNNEI in the germline V gene. This CDR3 contains 15 residues. The CDR3 sequence is CASSPSATGNSPLHF. The CDR3, as DNA: TGTGCCAGCAGTCCTTCCGCGACAGGGAATTCACCCCTCCACTTT.

This clone has only a few counts. The genes are TRBV4-3 and TRBJ2-1; D may be TRBD1 (5 bases). Germline CDR1 and CDR2: LGHNA and YSLEER. The CDR3 loop spans 16 amino acids. Trimming shortened V by 0 bases and J by 0 bases, and 9 bases separated the two germline ends. The CDR3 nucleotides read TGCGCCAGCAGCCAAGATCGACAGTTCTCCTACAATGAGCAGTTCTTC. Translated, it gives CASSQDRQFSYNEQFF.

The gene calls are TRBV5-1 and TRBJ1-1, with D perhaps TRBD1 (6 bases). V was pared by 4 bases and J by 3 bases, with 7 bases between. The CDR3 loop spans 12 amino acids. CDR1 SGHRS and CDR2 YFSETQ come from the germline V gene. CDR3 in amino acids: CASSPGDTEAFF. CDR3 bases: TGCGCCAGCAGCCCAGGGGACACTGAAGCTTTCTTT.

This chain connects TRBV7-2 to TRBJ2-5; TRBD2 might be the D (5 bases). This CDR3 has 15 residues. V was clipped by 5 bases and J by 1 base, with 14 bases between them. Germline V gives CDR1 SGHTA, CDR2 FQGNSA. The CDR3 protein is CASSPRVGGQETQYF. In nucleotides, the CDR3 is TGTGCCAGCAGCCCGAGGGTTGGAGGCCAAGAGACCCAGTACTTC. The full variable domain, in which reference TRBV7-2 and TRBJ2-5 provide the parts outside the CDR3, is GAGVSQSPSNKVTEKGKDVELRCDPISGHTALYWYRQSLGQGLEFLIYFQGNSAPDKSGLPSDRFSAERTGGSVSTLTIQRTQQEDSAVYLCASSPRVGGQETQYFGPGTRLLVL.

The chain has TRBV5-1 and TRBJ2-3, with TRBD1 matching 8 bases. J lost 0 bases, V lost 7 bases, and 1 base had no gene match. Germline V gene lookup returns CDR1 SGHRS and CDR2 YFSETQ. The CDR3 loop spans 13 amino acids. CDR3 in DNA: TGCGCCAGCTACAGGGGGAGCACAGATACGCAGTATTTT. Protein product: CASYRGSTDTQYF.

Regarding this clone: One junction end does not reproduce the germline sequence, and a read error may be involved. The CDR3 reads CASCAAGTSGSTRIF. The CDR3 nucleotides are TGTGCCAGCTGTGCCGCGGGGACTAGCGGGTCGACCCGAATATTT. The chain couples TRBV27 to TRBJ2-3, with 12 bases fitting TRBD2. The germline CDR1 and CDR2 sequences are MNHEY and SMNVEV (reference sequence). This CDR3 contains 15 residues.

The V gene is TRBV4-2, the J gene TRBJ1-2; 11 bases are shared with TRBD1. The CDR3 loop spans 15 amino acids. Germline CDR1 LGHNA, CDR2 YNFKEQ. The V gene end was trimmed by 4 bases and the J gene end by 7 bases; junction bases not matched to a gene: 8. This CDR3 reads CASSPRGQGAGGYTF. The CDR3 region has the DNA TGTGCCAGCAGCCCCCGCGGACAGGGGGCAGGTGGCTACACCTTC.

The gene calls are TRBV30 and TRBJ2-1; D tentatively fits TRBD1 or TRBD2 (5 bases each). The CDR3 loop spans 16 amino acids. Germline loops: CDR1 GTSNPN, CDR2 SVGIG (reference sequence). Trimming pared 2 bases from V and 2 bases from J, leaving 16 bases between. In DNA, the CDR3 is TGTGCCTGGAGTCGGGGCCCCCCAGCTCCCTACAATGAGCAGTTCTTC. Translated: CAWSRGPPAPYNEQFF.

This clone was picked up a small number of times. The CDR3 protein is CAWSADGGGELFF. CDR3 DNA sequence: TGTGCCTGGAGTGCCGACGGCGGGGGGGAGCTGTTTTTT. J is TRBJ2-2 and V is TRBV30, with a possible D match to TRBD2 (5 bases). There are 13 residues in the CDR3. Germline values: CDR1 GTSNPN, CDR2 SVGIG (reference sequence). The V and J ends lost 1 base and 8 bases respectively, with 11 bases between them.

The rearrangement joins TRBV10-3 to TRBJ1-1, with D possibly being TRBD1 (6 bases). The CDR3 totals 12 residues. Germline-derived CDR1 and CDR2 are ENHRY and SYGVKD. Trimming shortened V by 11 bases and J by 7 bases, and 17 bases separated the two germline ends. CDR3 sequence: CAVTSDRLEAFF. The CDR3 region has the DNA TGTGCCGTAACCTCGGACAGACTTGAAGCTTTCTTT.

This clone was counted between two and nine times. The chain is built from TRBV28 and TRBJ2-1; 7 nucleotides agree with TRBD2. This CDR3 is 12 amino acids long. Germline V lookup: CDR1 MDHEN, CDR2 SYDVKM. The V gene end was trimmed by 6 bases and the J gene end by 13 bases; junction bases not matched to a gene: 9. The CDR3 reads CASRGRGKEQFF. For the CDR3, the DNA is TGTGCCAGCAGGGGGAGGGGTAAGGAACAGTTCTTC.

This clone was detected only a few times. The J gene is TRBJ2-5, the V gene TRBV6-1, with D tentatively TRBD1 (5 bases). Germline V gene sequence: CDR1 MNHNS, CDR2 SASEGT. Trimming removed 0 bases at V and 2 bases at J, with 7 bases between. The CDR3 is 14 amino acids. The CDR3 here is CASSEANRQETQYF. For the CDR3, the DNA is TGTGCCAGCAGTGAAGCGAACAGGCAAGAGACCCAGTACTTC.

This clone has a handful of counts. The chain's CDR3 is CASSEPGQSSYNEQFF. The DNA of the CDR3 is TGTGCCAGCAGTGAACCTGGCCAGAGCTCCTACAATGAGCAGTTCTTC. The V gene is TRBV2, the J gene TRBJ2-1, with D hard to call. Trimming shortened V by 2 bases and J by 0 bases, and 11 bases separated the two germline ends. The length of the CDR3 is 16 residues. CDR1 is SNHLY and CDR2 is FYNNEI in the germline V gene.

This chain connects TRBV5-1 to TRBJ2-2; D call uncertain. V lost 0 bases, J lost 7 bases, and 7 bases lay in between. Germline V gene lookup returns CDR1 SGHRS and CDR2 YFSETQ. The CDR3 has 13 residues. The CDR3 DNA reads TGCGCCAGCAGCTTGGCCGAGGACGGGGAGCTGTTTTTT. Its protein product is CASSLAEDGELFF.